The 3 T cell receptor beta chains presented below share a single source sample, sequenced in a study of CD8 T cells in ankylosing spondylitis. Notes on the study in general: A TCR beta motif of several highly homologous variants appeared characteristic of ankylosing spondylitis blood.

TCRdb processed the 5' RACE reads anew with MiXCR; each CDR3 protein has one entry. The sample shows hundreds of thousands of distinct CDR3 sequences, around 26% of them seen only once. Their specific antigens are unknown. The sample taken for sequencing was blood, either unsorted or a sorted T cell fraction (not recorded which). The receptors derive from a male donor with ankylosing spondylitis.

The CDR3 coding sequence is TGTGCCAGCAGCTTAGAATTTTTGGAGACCCAGTACTTC. It specifies CASSLEFLETQYF. V usage is TRBV7-7 and J usage is TRBJ2-5; the D is unclear. Trimming took 1 base from V and 5 from J, leaving 8 bases between them. Germline CDR1 reads SSHAT; CDR2 reads FNYEAQ (reference sequence). There are 13 residues in the CDR3.

The chain combines TRBV12-3 or TRBV12-4 with TRBJ2-7; D gene ambiguous. Trimming took off 5 bases at V and 0 bases at J, with 8 bases between the two ends. CDR3 length: 13 residues. CDR3 DNA: TGTGCCAGCAGTCCACATCACTCCTACGAGCAGTACTTC. It specifies CASSPHHSYEQYF.

The rearrangement joins TRBV20-1 to TRBJ1-2; 7 nucleotides align to TRBD1. Germline V gene sequence: CDR1 DFQATT, CDR2 SNEGSKA (reference sequence). The junction had 8 bases not matched to a gene; V was cut back by 5 bases and J by 2 bases. The CDR3 spans 14 residues. CDR3 loop: CSAPPGQWNYGYTF. For the CDR3, the DNA is TGCAGTGCTCCTCCGGGACAGTGGAACTATGGCTACACCTTC.